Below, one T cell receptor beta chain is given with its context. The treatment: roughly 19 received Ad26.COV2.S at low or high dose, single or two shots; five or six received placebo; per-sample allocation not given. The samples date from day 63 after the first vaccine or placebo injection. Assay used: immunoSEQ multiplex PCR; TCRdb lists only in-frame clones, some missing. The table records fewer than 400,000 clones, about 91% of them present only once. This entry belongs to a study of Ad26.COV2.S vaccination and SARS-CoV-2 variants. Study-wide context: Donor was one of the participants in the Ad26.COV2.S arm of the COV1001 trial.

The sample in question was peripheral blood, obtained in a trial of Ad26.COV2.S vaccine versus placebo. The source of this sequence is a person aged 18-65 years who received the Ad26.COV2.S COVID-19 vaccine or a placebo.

The CDR3 DNA sequence: TGTGCCAGCAGCTTGGGGACAGGGGAGAAAAACATTCAGTACTTC. It codes for CASSLGTGEKNIQYF. The V and J genes are TRBV11-3 and TRBJ2-4, with 10 bases matching TRBD1. V trimming: 3 bases; J trimming: 4 bases; junction bases outside the gene matches: 3. Germline V gene data show CDR1 as SGHNT and CDR2 as YENEEA. The CDR3 is made up of 15 amino acids.